By share, the clone carrying this TCR beta chain ranks as medium-sized (0.01 to 0.1%). Its specificity is not known. The germline V gene has CDR1 MGHRA and CDR2 YSYEKL. This CDR3 has 16 residues. With 4 bases clipped from V and 3 bases from J, the junction kept 11 bases outside the gene matches. This record comes from a study of T-cell memory formation after mild COVID-19. At the level of the study: Clusters of TCRs were largely donor specific.

From the 5' RACE reads, TCRdb called clonotypes with MiXCR, one entry per CDR3 protein. The table records about 82,000 distinct CDR3 sequences, around 16% of them present only once. Study conclusions and caveats: Several responding clones turned up in pre-infection memory, indicating that cross-reactive memory may have taken part.

Sequencing was performed on PBMCs or a T cell subset sorted from them (not recorded which). This chain links TRBV4-1 with TRBJ2-5; 7 bases align to TRBD2. The source is a man younger than 35 who had mild COVID-19 (a few samples of this study predate the infection). Cell type and time point are not known. CDR3 protein: CASSPSPGGKKETQYF. The CDR3 nucleotides read TGCGCCAGCAGCCCCTCCCCGGGAGGAAAAAAAGAGACCCAGTACTTC.